The rows below give T cell receptor beta chains drawn from one sample of a study of blood T cell repertoires in COVID-19. Assay used: immunoSEQ multiplex PCR; TCRdb lists only in-frame clones, some missing. Here the sample spans about 200,000 clones, roughly 80% being singletons. Sequenced material: peripheral blood. These receptors came from a man in his 60s with COVID-19, enrolled during active disease. Both conserved end residues are part of each CDR3. Each record gives: D gene, V gene, CDR3 protein. D genes are given only for firm matches.

>.|TRBV7-9
CASSLEKGDGYTF
>.|TRBV6-2/TRBV6-3
CASSYSRDYSEKLFF
>.|TRBV15
CATSRRQGSYNEQFF
>.|TRBV6-2/TRBV6-3
CASSYSNGNTEAFF
>.|TRBV5-1
CASSSTSQAYEQYF
>TRBD2|TRBV5-4
CASSWTSGGRETQYF
>.|TRBV7-9
CASSHRDTEAFF
>.|TRBV4-2
CASSQEATANNYGYTF
>TRBD1|TRBV5-4
CASSLGIGRQGQETQYF
>TRBD1|TRBV19
CASKGQGSYSNQPQHF
>.|TRBV7-9
CASRSSNTEAFF
>.|TRBV24-1
CATSDQQGFVQTGELFF
>.|TRBV5-3
CARSLEGGTCDTQYF
>.|TRBV6-5
CASSPPQGFYGYTF
>.|TRBV2
CASSASGLSKPQHF
>.|TRBV5-5
CASSPLVSNQPQHF
>.|TRBV3-1/TRBV3-2
CASSQDRVRRVSAYGYTF
>.|TRBV14
CASSPWGEGARSGNTIYF
>.|TRBV30
CAWSVPWSGYTF
>TRBD1|TRBV29-1
CSVEDLSGGGGYTF
>TRBD1|TRBV19
CASSDRALAEAFF
>.|TRBV5-1
CASSLTVGGTGTQYF
>.|TRBV4-1
CASSQDDKYEQYF
>.|TRBV6-2/TRBV6-3
CASSYSGSLNYEQYF
>TRBD1|TRBV19
CASSIGGQINEKLFF
>TRBD1|TRBV28
CASSLFRDSLPEQYF
>.|TRBV28
CASSLDSTVSGNTIYF
>TRBD1|TRBV18
CASYRGTGDEKLFF